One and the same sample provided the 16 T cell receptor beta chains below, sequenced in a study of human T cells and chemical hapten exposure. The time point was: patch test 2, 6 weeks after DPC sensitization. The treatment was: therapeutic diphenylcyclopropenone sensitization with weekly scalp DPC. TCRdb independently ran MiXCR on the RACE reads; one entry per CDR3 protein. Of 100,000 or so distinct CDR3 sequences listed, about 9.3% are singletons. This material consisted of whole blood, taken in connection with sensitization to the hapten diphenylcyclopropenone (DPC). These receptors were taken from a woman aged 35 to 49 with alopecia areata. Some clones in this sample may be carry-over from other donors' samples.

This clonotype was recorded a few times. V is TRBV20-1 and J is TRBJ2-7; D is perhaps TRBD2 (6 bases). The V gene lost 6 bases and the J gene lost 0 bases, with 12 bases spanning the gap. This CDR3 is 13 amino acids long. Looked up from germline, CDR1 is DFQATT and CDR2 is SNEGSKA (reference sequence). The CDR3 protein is CSAARTNSYEQYF. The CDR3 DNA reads TGCAGTGCAGCCAGGACTAACTCCTACGAGCAGTACTTC.

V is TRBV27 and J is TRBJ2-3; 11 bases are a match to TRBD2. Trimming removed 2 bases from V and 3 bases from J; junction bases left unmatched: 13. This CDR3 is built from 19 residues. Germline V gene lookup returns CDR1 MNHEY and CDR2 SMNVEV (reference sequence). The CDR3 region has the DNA TGTGCCAGCAGTTTACTTGGAGTAGCGGGAGGGCCGGGGACAGATACGCAGTATTTT. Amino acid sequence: CASSLLGVAGGPGTDTQYF.

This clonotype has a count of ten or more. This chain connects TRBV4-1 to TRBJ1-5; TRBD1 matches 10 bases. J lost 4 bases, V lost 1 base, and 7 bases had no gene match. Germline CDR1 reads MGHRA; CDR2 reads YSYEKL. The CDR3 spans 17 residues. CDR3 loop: CASSQAPGQGPNQPQHF. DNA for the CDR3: TGCGCCAGCAGCCAAGCTCCGGGACAGGGGCCGAATCAGCCCCAGCATTTT.

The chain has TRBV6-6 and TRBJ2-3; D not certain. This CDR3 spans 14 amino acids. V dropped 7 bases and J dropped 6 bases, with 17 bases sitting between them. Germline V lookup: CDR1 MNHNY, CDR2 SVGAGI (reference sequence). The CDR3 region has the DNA TGTGCCAGCACCCTGGGAAGGGCCCGGGATACGCAGTATTTT. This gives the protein CASTLGRARDTQYF.

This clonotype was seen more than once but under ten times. The CDR3 loop is CASRAGDRINSNQPQHF. The CDR3, as DNA: TGTGCCAGCCGAGCCGGGGACAGGATCAATAGCAATCAGCCCCAGCATTTT. V gene TRBV27 combines with J gene TRBJ1-5; 8 nucleotides align to TRBD1. The CDR3 loop spans 17 amino acids. The ends lost 8 bases at V and 0 bases at J; junction bases unmatched: 12. CDR1 is MNHEY and CDR2 is SMNVEV in the germline V gene (reference sequence).

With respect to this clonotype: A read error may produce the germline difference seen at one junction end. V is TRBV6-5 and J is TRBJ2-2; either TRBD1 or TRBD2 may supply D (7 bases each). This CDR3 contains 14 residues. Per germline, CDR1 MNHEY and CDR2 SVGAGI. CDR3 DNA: TGTGCCGGCAGTTACAGGGGAGGGACCGGAGAGCTGTTTTTT. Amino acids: CAGSYRGGTGELFF.

CDR3 nucleotides: TGTGCCAGCAGTGGGACAGGGCTCAACTATGGCTACACCTTC. It encodes CASSGTGLNYGYTF. The chain joins TRBV6-5 to TRBJ1-2; 9 bases match TRBD1. Germline loops: CDR1 MNHEY, CDR2 SVGAGI. V lost 5 bases to trimming and J lost 2 bases; unmatched junction nucleotides: 3. CDR3 length: 14 residues.

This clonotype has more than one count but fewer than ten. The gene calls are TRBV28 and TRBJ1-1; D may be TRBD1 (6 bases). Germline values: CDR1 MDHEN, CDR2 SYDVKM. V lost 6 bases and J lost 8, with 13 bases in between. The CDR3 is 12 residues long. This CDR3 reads CASSHGQREAFF. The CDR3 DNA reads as TGTGCCAGCAGCCACGGACAGCGCGAAGCTTTCTTT.

The chain's CDR3 is CASSYGGTVGNEQFF. The CDR3 nucleotides are TGTGCCAGCAGTTACGGCGGGACAGTGGGCAATGAGCAGTTCTTC. This chain connects TRBV6-2 or TRBV6-3 to TRBJ2-1; D possibly corresponds to TRBD1 (7 bases). This CDR3 contains 15 residues. V lost 2 bases, J lost 6 bases, and 14 bases lay in between. In germline, CDR1 is MNHEY, CDR2 SVGEGT.

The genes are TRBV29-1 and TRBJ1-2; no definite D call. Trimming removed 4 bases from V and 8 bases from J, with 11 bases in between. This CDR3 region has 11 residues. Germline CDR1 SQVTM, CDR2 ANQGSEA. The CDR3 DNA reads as TGCAGCGTTGTAGGGCACGAAGGCTACACCTTC. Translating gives CSVVGHEGYTF.

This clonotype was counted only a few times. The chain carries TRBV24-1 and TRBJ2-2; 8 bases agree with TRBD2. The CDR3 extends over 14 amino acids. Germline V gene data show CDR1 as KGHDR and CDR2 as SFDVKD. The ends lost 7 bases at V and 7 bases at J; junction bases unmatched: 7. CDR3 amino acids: CATRPAGEVGELFF. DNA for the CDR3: TGTGCCACCAGACCAGCGGGAGAGGTCGGGGAGCTGTTTTTT.

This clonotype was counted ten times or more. The CDR3 DNA is TGTGCCAGCAGAGGGGATTCTGAAGCTTTCTTT. Translated: CASRGDSEAFF. V is TRBV2 and J is TRBJ1-1; weak D call: TRBD1 (5 bases). The CDR3 has 11 residues. Trimming pared 6 bases from V and 6 bases from J, leaving 8 bases between. CDR1 and CDR2 (germline): SNHLY, FYNNEI.

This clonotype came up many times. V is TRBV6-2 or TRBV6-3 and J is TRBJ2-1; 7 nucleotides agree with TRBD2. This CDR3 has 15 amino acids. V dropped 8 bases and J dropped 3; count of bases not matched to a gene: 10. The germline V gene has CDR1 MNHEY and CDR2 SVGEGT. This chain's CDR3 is CASGHRDYLYNEQFF. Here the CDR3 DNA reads TGTGCCAGCGGACACCGGGACTACCTCTACAATGAGCAGTTCTTC.

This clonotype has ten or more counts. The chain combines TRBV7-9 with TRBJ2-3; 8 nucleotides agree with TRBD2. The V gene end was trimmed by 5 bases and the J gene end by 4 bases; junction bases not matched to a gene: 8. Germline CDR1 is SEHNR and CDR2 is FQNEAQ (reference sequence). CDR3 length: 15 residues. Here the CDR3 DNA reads TGTGCCAGCAGCCGAGTTAGCGGGACCTCAGATACGCAGTATTTT. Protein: CASSRVSGTSDTQYF.

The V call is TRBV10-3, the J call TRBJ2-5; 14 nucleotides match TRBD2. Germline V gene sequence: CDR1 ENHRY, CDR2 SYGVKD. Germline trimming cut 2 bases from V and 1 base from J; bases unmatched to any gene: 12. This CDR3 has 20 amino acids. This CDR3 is CAISEPEGLAGGTVQETQYF. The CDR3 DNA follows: TGTGCCATCAGTGAGCCAGAAGGACTAGCGGGGGGAACCGTCCAAGAGACCCAGTACTTC.

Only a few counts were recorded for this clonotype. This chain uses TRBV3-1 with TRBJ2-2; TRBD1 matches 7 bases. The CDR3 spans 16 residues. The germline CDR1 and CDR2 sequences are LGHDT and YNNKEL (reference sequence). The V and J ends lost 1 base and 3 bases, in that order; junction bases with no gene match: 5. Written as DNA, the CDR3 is TGTGCCAGCAGCCAAGGCCAGACAGGGCACACCGGGGAGCTGTTTTTT. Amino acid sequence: CASSQGQTGHTGELFF.